The 13 T cell receptor beta chains in this list originate from one sample, sequenced in a study of T cells in Graves' hyperthyroidism and ophthalmopathy. Amplification of TCR beta CDR3 regions was performed using RNA transcripts as template. A first-round RT-PCR of the TCR CDR3 used the HTBI primer set. TCRdb reprocessed the multiplex PCR reads via MiXCR and lists one record per CDR3 protein. The repertoire includes hundreds of thousands of distinct CDR3 sequences, roughly 15% of them detected once, and around 12% sits in the top ten. The sequenced material came from blood. The origin of the receptors is a woman aged 45-59 years with Graves' ophthalmopathy.

This clonotype occurred many times. J is TRBJ2-7 and V is TRBV20-1; 9 bases align to TRBD2. Losses at the gene ends were 6 bases for V and 4 bases for J; bases not matched to a gene: 13. Germline CDR1 is DFQATT and CDR2 is SNEGSKA (reference sequence). This CDR3 has 15 amino acids. The CDR3 region has the DNA TGCAGTGCCCCTCAATTGGCGGGAGGGCCGTACGAGCAGTACTTC. Translation: CSAPQLAGGPYEQYF.

This clonotype showed up many times. The genes are TRBV9 and TRBJ2-3; 7 bases line up with TRBD2. Germline trimming cut 4 bases from V and 0 bases from J; bases unmatched to any gene: 8. Germline-derived CDR1 and CDR2 are SGDLS and YYNGEE. The CDR3 is made up of 16 amino acids. As DNA, the CDR3 is TGTGCCAGCAGCACCTCCGACGGGAGGAGCACAGATACGCAGTATTTT. Translation: CASSTSDGRSTDTQYF. Based on the CDR3 plus reference TRBV9 and TRBJ2-3, the full variable domain is DSGVTQTPKHLITATGQRVTLRCSPRSGDLSVYWYQQSLDQGLQFLIQYYNGEERAKGNILERFSAQQFPDLHSELNLSSLELGDSALYFCASSTSDGRSTDTQYFGPGTRLTVL.

This clonotype was recorded many times. The chain links TRBV28 to TRBJ2-6; no definite D call. Trimming took off 5 bases at V and 0 bases at J, with 2 bases between the two ends. The germline V gene has CDR1 MDHEN and CDR2 SYDVKM. The CDR3 sequence is 13 residues long. DNA for the CDR3: TGTGCCAGCAGTGTCTCTGGGGCCAACGTCCTGACTTTC. It translates to CASSVSGANVLTF.

The sample holds many counts of this clonotype. This sequence joins TRBV6-1 and TRBJ1-1, with 7 bases aligning to TRBD1. V lost 5 bases and J lost 2; bases outside the gene matches: 5. This CDR3 has 14 amino acids. Germline V gene lookup returns CDR1 MNHNS and CDR2 SASEGT. CDR3 nucleotides: TGTGCCAGCAGTCGGGGGACAGTCAACACTGAAGCTTTCTTT. As protein: CASSRGTVNTEAFF.

In this sample, this clonotype turned up a few times. A much larger clone differs from this one at a single base, so this may be a read error. J is TRBJ2-1 and V is TRBV7-9; 7 nucleotides match TRBD1. The CDR3 spans 13 residues. V dropped 10 bases and J dropped 9; count of bases not matched to a gene: 12. CDR1 is SEHNR and CDR2 is FQNEAQ in the germline V gene (reference sequence). The CDR3, as DNA: TGTGCCATTGACAGGGAGAAGTTGGGTGAGCAGTTCTTC. Its protein product is CAIDREKLGEQFF.

This rearrangement joins TRBV5-6 to TRBJ2-3; D ambiguous. V lost 2 bases to trimming and J lost 2 bases, with 15 bases between them. CDR3 length: 16 amino acids. Germline V lookup: CDR1 SGHDT, CDR2 YYEEEE. The CDR3 nucleotides are TGTGCCAGCAGCTTTCTCTCCGCGGCGCACACAGATACGCAGTATTTT. It is translated as CASSFLSAAHTDTQYF.

This clonotype was seen repeatedly, ten times or more. The chain uses TRBV9 and TRBJ1-1; 9 bases fit TRBD1. Per the germline V gene, CDR1 is SGDLS and CDR2 is YYNGEE. The CDR3 contains 14 residues. The J segment lost 5 bases and the V segment lost 4 bases, leaving 6 bases of the junction unmatched. CDR3: CASSRDRVDTEAFF. The CDR3 nucleotides read TGTGCCAGCAGCCGGGACAGGGTAGATACTGAAGCTTTCTTT.

This clonotype has at least ten counts. The gene calls are TRBV12-3 or TRBV12-4 and TRBJ2-1; 9 positions agree with TRBD1. Trimming removed 6 bases from V and 2 bases from J; junction bases left unmatched: 2. The CDR3 totals 14 residues. CDR3 residues: CASRGQGTYNEQFF. CDR3 sequence (DNA): TGTGCCAGCAGGGGACAGGGAACCTACAATGAGCAGTTCTTC.

This clonotype was counted ten times or more. The chain has TRBV7-2 and TRBJ1-4, with D possibly TRBD1 on 6 matching bases. Trimming stripped 5 bases from V and 5 bases from J, with 12 bases between. The CDR3 sequence is 14 residues long. Germline CDR1 reads SGHTA; CDR2 reads FQGNSA. For the CDR3, the DNA is TGTGCCAGCAGCAATGGACAGAAGAATGAAAAACTGTTTTTT. Protein: CASSNGQKNEKLFF. The full variable domain, in which reference TRBV7-2 and TRBJ1-4 provide the parts outside the CDR3, is GAGVSQSPSNKVTEKGKDVELRCDPISGHTALYWYRQSLGQGLEFLIYFQGNSAPDKSGLPSDRFSAERTGGSVSTLTIQRTQQEDSAVYLCASSNGQKNEKLFFGSGTQLSVL.

The chain has TRBV18 and TRBJ2-7; D remains ambiguous. The V gene lost 3 bases and the J gene lost 2 bases, with 8 bases spanning the gap. This CDR3 region has 13 residues. The germline V gene has CDR1 KGHSH and CDR2 LQKENI. The DNA of the CDR3 is TGTGCCAGCTCACCTCTTGTGCCCTACGAGCAGTACTTC. Translating gives CASSPLVPYEQYF.

The chain carries TRBV20-1 and TRBJ1-5; D call uncertain. The CDR3 has 12 residues. Germline V gene data show CDR1 as DFQATT and CDR2 as SNEGSKA (reference sequence). Trimming took off 6 bases at V and 4 bases at J, with 10 bases between the two ends. The CDR3 here is CSAVGPNQPQHF. In DNA form, the CDR3 reads TGCAGTGCCGTTGGGCCAAATCAGCCCCAGCATTTT.

This clonotype has ten or more counts. The rearrangement links TRBV7-9 to TRBJ2-1; 14 nucleotides match TRBD2. Unmatched junction bases numbered 14, after V lost 6 bases and J lost 7 bases. The V gene's germline CDR1 is SEHNR and CDR2 FQNEAQ (reference sequence). This CDR3 is built from 18 residues. CDR3 sequence reads: CASSSRFGLAGGENEQFF. The CDR3 DNA reads as TGTGCCAGCAGTTCTCGTTTTGGACTAGCGGGAGGAGAAAATGAGCAGTTCTTC.

This clonotype has only a few counts. The rearrangement uses TRBV19 and TRBJ2-1; weak D call: TRBD1 (6 bases). Between the trimmed V and J ends, which lost 3 bases and 5 bases, there was a span of 14 bases. In germline, CDR1 is LNHDA, CDR2 SQIVND (reference sequence). CDR3 length equals 15 residues. The CDR3 region is CASSMAGALNNEQFF. DNA of the CDR3: TGTGCCAGTAGTATGGCAGGGGCCCTCAACAATGAGCAGTTCTTC.